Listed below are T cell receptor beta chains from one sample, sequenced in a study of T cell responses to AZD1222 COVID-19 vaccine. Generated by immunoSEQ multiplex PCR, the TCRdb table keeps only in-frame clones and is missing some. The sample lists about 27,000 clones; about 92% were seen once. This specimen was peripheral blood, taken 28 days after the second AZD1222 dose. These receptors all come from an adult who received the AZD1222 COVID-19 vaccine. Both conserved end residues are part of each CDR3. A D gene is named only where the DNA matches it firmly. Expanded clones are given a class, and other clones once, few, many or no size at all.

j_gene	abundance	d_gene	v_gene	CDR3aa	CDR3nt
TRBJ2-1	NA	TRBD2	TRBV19	CASPPQMVSGSHVVYNEQFF	TGTGCCAGCCCCCCCCAGATGGTTAGCGGGAGTCATGTTGTCTACAATGAGCAGTTCTTC
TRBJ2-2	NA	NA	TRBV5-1	CASSSTGSGDTGELFF	TGCGCCAGCAGCTCTACGGGTAGCGGAGACACCGGGGAGCTGTTTTTT
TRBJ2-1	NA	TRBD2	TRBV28	CASSPLWLAGGLLVPSYNEQFF	TGTGCCAGCAGTCCACTGTGGCTAGCGGGAGGCCTTCTTGTCCCCTCCTACAATGAGCAGTTCTTC
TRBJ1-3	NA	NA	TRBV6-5	CASTLSGSGNTIYF	TGTGCCAGCACCCTAAGTGGGTCTGGAAACACCATATATTTT
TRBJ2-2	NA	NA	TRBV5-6	CASSPIGTVNTGELFF	TGTGCCAGCAGCCCCATCGGGACGGTGAACACCGGGGAGCTGTTTTTT
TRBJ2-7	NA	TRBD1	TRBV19	CASQPRGDRGLYEQYF	TGTGCCAGTCAACCGAGGGGGGACAGGGGGCTCTACGAGCAGTACTTC
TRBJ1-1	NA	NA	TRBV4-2	CASSQDGQAIPSTF	TGTGCCAGCAGCCAAGATGGCCAGGCCATTCCGTCTACTTTT
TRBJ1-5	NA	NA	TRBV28	CASSYRGRPQHF	TGTGCCAGCAGTTACCGTGGTCGGCCCCAGCATTTT
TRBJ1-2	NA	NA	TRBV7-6	CASQQGLITSQGRLDGYTF	TGTGCCAGCCAGCAAGGGTTGATCACCAGCCAGGGTCGACTCGATGGCTACACCTTC
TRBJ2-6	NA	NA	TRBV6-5	CAGAIDSSGANVLTF	TGTGCCGGGGCTATAGACAGCTCTGGGGCCAACGTCCTGACTTTC
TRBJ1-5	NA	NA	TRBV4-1	CASSLADSNQPQHF	TGCGCCAGCAGCCTGGCGGATAGCAATCAGCCCCAGCATTTT
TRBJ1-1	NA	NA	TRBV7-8	CASSLENTEAFF	TGTGCCAGCAGCTTGGAGAACACTGAAGCTTTCTTT
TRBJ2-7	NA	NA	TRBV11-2	CASRGFYEQYF	TGTGCCAGCAGGGGTTTCTACGAGCAGTACTTC
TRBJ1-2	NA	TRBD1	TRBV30	CAWGTGYGYTF	TGTGCCTGGGGGACAGGGTATGGCTACACCTTC
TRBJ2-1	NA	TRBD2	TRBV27	CASRGSGGYNEQFF	TGTGCCAGCCGGGGGAGCGGGGGCTACAATGAGCAGTTCTTC
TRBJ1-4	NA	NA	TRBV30	CAWNSGNPNEKLFF	TGTGCCTGGAACTCAGGGAACCCAAATGAAAAACTGTTTTTT
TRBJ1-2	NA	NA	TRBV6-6	CASSYDGDSNYGYTF	TGTGCCAGCAGTTACGATGGGGATTCTAACTATGGCTACACCTTC
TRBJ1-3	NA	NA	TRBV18	CASSPAGPPSGNTIYF	TGTGCCAGCTCACCAGCAGGCCCTCCATCTGGAAACACCATATATTTT
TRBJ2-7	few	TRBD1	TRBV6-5	CASRKQGFAYEQYF	TGTGCCTCAAGGAAACAGGGGTTCGCCTACGAGCAGTACTTC
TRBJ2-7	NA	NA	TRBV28	CASSSERAGEYF	TGTGCCAGTTCGAGCGAGAGGGCAGGGGAGTACTTC
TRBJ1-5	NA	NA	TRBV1	CTSKHAGAGQPQHF	TGCACCAGCAAACACGCAGGGGCCGGTCAGCCCCAGCATTTT
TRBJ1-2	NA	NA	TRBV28	CASTVQGSYGYTF	TGTGCCAGCACCGTGCAGGGCTCCTATGGCTACACCTTC
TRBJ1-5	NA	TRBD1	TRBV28	CASSPQQGASRSNQPQHF	TGTGCCAGCAGCCCCCAACAGGGGGCGTCCCGGAGCAATCAGCCCCAGCATTTT
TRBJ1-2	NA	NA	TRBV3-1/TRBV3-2	CASSQGGIDYGYTF	TGTGCCAGCAGCCAAGGGGGGATTGACTATGGCTACACCTTC
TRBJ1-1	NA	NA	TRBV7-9	CASTGISAEAFF	TGTGCCAGCACCGGAATTAGCGCTGAAGCTTTCTTT
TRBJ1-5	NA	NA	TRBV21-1	CASSIKALSPGQSPYNQPQHF	TGTGCCAGCAGCATCAAAGCCCTAAGCCCGGGACAGAGCCCTTACAATCAGCCCCAGCATTTT
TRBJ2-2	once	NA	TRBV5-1	CASSVQTGELFF	TGCGCCAGCAGTGTGCAAACCGGGGAGCTGTTTTTT
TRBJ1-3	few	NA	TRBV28	CASSLPGDQSGNTIYF	TGTGCCAGCAGTTTACCGGGAGACCAGAGTGGAAACACCATATATTTT
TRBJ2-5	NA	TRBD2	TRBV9	CASSVGTSGIQETQYF	TGTGCCAGCAGCGTAGGGACTAGCGGGATCCAAGAGACCCAGTACTTC
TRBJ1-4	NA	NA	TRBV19	CATDPGHSNEKLFF	TGTGCCACCGATCCTGGGCACAGCAACGAAAAACTGTTTTTT
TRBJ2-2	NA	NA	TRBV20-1	CSASSGRSSPGELFF	TGCAGTGCTAGTTCGGGCAGGTCCTCCCCCGGGGAGCTGTTTTTT
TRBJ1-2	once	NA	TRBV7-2	CASSLGTLYGYTF	TGTGCCAGCAGCTTAGGGACACTCTATGGCTACACCTTC
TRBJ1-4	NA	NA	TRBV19	CASGRGATNEKLFF	TGTGCCAGCGGAAGGGGGGCAACTAATGAAAAACTGTTTTTT
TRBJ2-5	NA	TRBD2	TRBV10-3	CAISVASGRKTQYF	TGTGCCATCAGTGTAGCTAGCGGGAGAAAGACCCAGTACTTC
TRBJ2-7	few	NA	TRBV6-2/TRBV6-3	CASSYDGSSYEQYF	TGTGCCAGCAGTTATGACGGGAGCTCCTACGAGCAGTACTTC
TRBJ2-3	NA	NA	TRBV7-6	CASSRGGYSTGDTQYF	TGTGCCAGCAGCCGCGGCGGCTATAGTACAGGGGATACGCAGTATTTT
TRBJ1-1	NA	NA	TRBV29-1	CSVTRTGVPEAFF	TGCAGCGTTACCCGTACAGGAGTCCCTGAAGCTTTCTTT
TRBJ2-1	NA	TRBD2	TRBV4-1	CASSQPTAGAYEQFF	TGCGCCAGCAGCCAGCCGACAGCGGGAGCTTATGAGCAGTTCTTC
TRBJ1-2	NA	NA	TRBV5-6	CASSLRQVLRYGYTF	TGTGCCAGCAGCTTGAGACAGGTGCTCAGATATGGCTACACCTTC
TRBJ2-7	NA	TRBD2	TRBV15	CATGRSGRAYEQYF	TGTGCCACCGGACGTAGCGGGAGGGCCTACGAGCAGTACTTC
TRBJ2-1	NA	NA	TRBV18	CASSPFSENEQFF	TGTGCCAGCTCACCCTTCTCCGAGAATGAGCAGTTCTTC
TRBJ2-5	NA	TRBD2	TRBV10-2	CASSTGLVTQETQYF	TGCGCCAGCAGCACCGGACTAGTAACTCAAGAGACCCAGTACTTC
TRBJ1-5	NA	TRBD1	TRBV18	CASSYTLGQDQPQHF	TGTGCCAGCTCATACACTCTGGGACAGGATCAGCCCCAGCATTTT
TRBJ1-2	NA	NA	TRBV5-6	CASSFWGVNYGYTF	TGTGCCAGCAGCTTTTGGGGGGTTAACTATGGCTACACCTTC
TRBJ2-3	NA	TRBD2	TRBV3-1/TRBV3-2	CASSLTALAGGDTQYF	TGTGCCAGCAGCCTCACGGCTTTAGCGGGAGGGGATACGCAGTATTTT
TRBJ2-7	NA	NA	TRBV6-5	CASSPRGPYEQYF	TGTGCCAGCAGTCCCAGGGGTCCCTACGAGCAGTACTTC
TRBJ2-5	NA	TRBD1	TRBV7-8	CASSPNGQGALETQYF	TGTGCCAGCAGCCCGAACGGACAGGGGGCATTAGAGACCCAGTACTTC
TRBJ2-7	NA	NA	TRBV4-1	CASSQGRSPYEQYF	TGCGCCAGCAGCCAGGGACGAAGTCCGTACGAGCAGTACTTC
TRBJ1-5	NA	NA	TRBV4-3	CASSQAFGYGEPQHF	TGCGCCAGCAGCCAAGCATTCGGGTATGGGGAGCCCCAGCATTTT
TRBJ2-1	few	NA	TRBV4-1	CASSQVDLGFSYNEQFF	TGCGCCAGCAGCCAAGTTGATCTAGGCTTCTCCTACAATGAGCAGTTCTTC
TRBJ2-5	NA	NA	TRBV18	CASSPQGKETQYF	TGTGCCAGCTCACCGCAGGGAAAAGAGACCCAGTACTTC
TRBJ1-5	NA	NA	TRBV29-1	CSVEVSQGTPQHF	TGCAGCGTTGAAGTCAGCCAGGGTACGCCCCAGCATTTT
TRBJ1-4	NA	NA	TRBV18	CASSPPGRGIREKLFF	TGTGCCAGCTCACCACCAGGCCGGGGGATACGGGAAAAACTGTTTTTT
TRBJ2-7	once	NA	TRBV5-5	CASSLGRTGAYEQYF	TGTGCCAGCAGCTTGGGAAGGACGGGAGCCTACGAGCAGTACTTC
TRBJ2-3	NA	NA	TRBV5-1	CASSYTASGSTDTQYF	TGCGCCAGCAGCTACACTGCAAGCGGTAGCACAGATACGCAGTATTTT